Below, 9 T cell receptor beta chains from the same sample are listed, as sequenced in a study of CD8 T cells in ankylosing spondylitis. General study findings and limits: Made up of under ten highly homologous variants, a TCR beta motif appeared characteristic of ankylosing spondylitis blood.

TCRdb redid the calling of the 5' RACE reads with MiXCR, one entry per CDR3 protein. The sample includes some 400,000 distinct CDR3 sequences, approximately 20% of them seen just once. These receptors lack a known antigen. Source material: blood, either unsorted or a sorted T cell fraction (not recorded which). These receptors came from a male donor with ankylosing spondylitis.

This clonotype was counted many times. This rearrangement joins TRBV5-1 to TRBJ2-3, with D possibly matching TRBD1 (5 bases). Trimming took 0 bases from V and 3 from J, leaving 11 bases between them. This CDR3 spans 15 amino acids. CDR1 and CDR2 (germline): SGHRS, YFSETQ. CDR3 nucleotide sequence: TGCGCCAGCAGCTTGGATGGACAAAAGACAGATACGCAGTATTTT. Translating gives CASSLDGQKTDTQYF.

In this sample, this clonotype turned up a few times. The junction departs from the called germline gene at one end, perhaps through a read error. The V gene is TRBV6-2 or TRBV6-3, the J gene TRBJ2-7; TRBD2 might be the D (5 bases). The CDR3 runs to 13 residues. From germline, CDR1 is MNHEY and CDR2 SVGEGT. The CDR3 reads CASRTTRTYEQCF. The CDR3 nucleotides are TGTGCCAGCAGAACAACTAGGACCTACGAGCAGTGCTTC.

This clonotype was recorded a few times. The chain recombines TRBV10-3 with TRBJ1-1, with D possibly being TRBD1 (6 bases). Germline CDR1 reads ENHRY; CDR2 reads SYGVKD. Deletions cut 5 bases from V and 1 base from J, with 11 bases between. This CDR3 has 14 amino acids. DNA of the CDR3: TGTGCCATCAGTCCCGGGACACAGAACACTGAAGCTTTCTTT. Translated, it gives CAISPGTQNTEAFF.

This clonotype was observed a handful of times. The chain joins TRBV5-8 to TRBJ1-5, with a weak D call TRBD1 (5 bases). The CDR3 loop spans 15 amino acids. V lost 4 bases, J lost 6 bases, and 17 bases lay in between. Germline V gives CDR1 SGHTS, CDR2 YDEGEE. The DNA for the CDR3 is TGTGCCAGCAGCCTTGGGGGTGGGCAGTTTCAGCCCCAGCATTTT. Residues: CASSLGGGQFQPQHF.

CDR3 residues: CSASRGAVGEKLFF. The CDR3 DNA reads TGCAGTGCTAGCCGGGGGGCGGTGGGTGAAAAACTGTTTTTT. The V and J genes are TRBV20-1 and TRBJ1-4; D perhaps matches TRBD1 (6 bases). The V and J ends lost 3 bases and 7 bases respectively, with 15 bases between them. This CDR3 has 14 residues. Germline CDR1 DFQATT, CDR2 SNEGSKA (reference sequence).

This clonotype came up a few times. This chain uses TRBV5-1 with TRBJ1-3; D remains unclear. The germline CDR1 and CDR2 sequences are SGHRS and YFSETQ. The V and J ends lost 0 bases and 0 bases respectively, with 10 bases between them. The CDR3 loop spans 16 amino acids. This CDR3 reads CASSLGLSGSGNTIYF. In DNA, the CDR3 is TGCGCCAGCAGCTTGGGACTATCCGGCTCTGGAAACACCATATATTTT.

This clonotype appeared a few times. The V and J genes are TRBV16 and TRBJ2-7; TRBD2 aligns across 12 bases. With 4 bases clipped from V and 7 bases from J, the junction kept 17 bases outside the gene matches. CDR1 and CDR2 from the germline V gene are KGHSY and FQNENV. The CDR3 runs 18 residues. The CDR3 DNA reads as TGTGCCAGCAGCCTACGGAGGGTGCTAGCGGGAGGGCCAAGAGAGCAGTACTTC. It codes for CASSLRRVLAGGPREQYF.

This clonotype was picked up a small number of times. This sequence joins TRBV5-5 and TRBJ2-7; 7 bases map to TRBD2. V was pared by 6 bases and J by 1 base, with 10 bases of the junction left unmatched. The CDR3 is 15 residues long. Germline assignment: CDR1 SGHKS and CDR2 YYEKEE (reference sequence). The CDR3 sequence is CASTFGLAESYEQYF. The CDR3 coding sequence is TGTGCCAGCACCTTTGGGCTAGCGGAGTCCTACGAGCAGTACTTC.

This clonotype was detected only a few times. The CDR3 region is CASSIGRGLGDTQYF. The CDR3 DNA reads TGTGCCAGTAGTATAGGTCGGGGTCTGGGAGATACGCAGTATTTT. The genes are TRBV19 and TRBJ2-3; possible D gene TRBD2, 5 bases. Germline V gene sequence: CDR1 LNHDA, CDR2 SQIVND (reference sequence). The V and J ends lost 1 base and 5 bases respectively, with 13 bases between them. CDR3 length: 15 amino acids. Complete variable domain (other parts from reference TRBV19 and TRBJ2-3): DGGITQSPKYLFRKEGQNVTLSCEQNLNHDAMYWYRQDPGQGLRLIYYSQIVNDFQKGDIAEGYSVSREKKESFPLTVTSAQKNPTAFYLCASSIGRGLGDTQYFGPGTRLTVL.